The clone carrying this T cell receptor beta chain was found many times. Its antigen is as yet unknown. Clinical symptoms, serum thyroxine, TRAb, thyroid ultrasound and orbital computed tomography established diagnosis. What was amplified from RNA transcripts were TCR beta CDR3 regions. The TCR CDR3 was amplified in a first-round RT-PCR using the HTBI primer set. TCRdb ran MiXCR on the multiplex PCR reads and lists one entry per CDR3 protein. The sample includes about 520,000 distinct CDR3 sequences, about 24% seen only once; the top ten take roughly 10%. This specimen belongs to a study of T cells in Graves' hyperthyroidism and ophthalmopathy. CDR3 size: 13 residues. Germline lookup yields CDR1 DFQATT and CDR2 SNEGSKA (reference sequence). The V gene lost 3 bases and the J gene lost 5 bases, with 11 bases spanning the gap. General study findings and limits: Blood also carried most thyroid clonotypes expanded above 0.001. Ophthalmopathy got predicted by the model a median about 6.5 months before its onset.

Input material: blood. This clonotype was sampled from a woman aged 25 to 39 with Graves' ophthalmopathy. V is TRBV20-1 and J is TRBJ1-5; D is perhaps TRBD1 (5 bases). CDR3 sequence (DNA): TGCAGTGCTAGCCCCGTGGGGGATCAGCCCCAGCATTTT. This encodes CSASPVGDQPQHF.